This T cell receptor (beta chain) was captured in a study of type 1 regulatory T cells. About the research overall: This in vitro CD4 product, T-allo10, is enriched for Tr1 cells and alloantigen-specific.

The CDR3 length is 22 residues. Germline CDR1 is MNHEY and CDR2 is SVGEGT. V shed 3 bases and J 0 bases; nucleotides not matched to a gene: 17. TCRdb recomputed calls from the reads with MiXCR, one row per CDR3 protein. Of 88,000 or so distinct CDR3 sequences detected, roughly 28% appear once; the ten largest clones hold 2% to 2.5%. This chain uses TRBV6-2 or TRBV6-3 with TRBJ2-1; 13 bases line up with TRBD2. This receptor was identified in a human donor in good health. Sequencing was done on a sample of CD4+ T cells, either the whole sample or a sorted fraction (not recorded which). In DNA, the CDR3 is TGTGCCAGCAGTTATGGGGATCCCGAAGGGACTAGCGGGACGAGCTCCTACAATGAGCAGTTCTTC. As protein: CASSYGDPEGTSGTSSYNEQFF.